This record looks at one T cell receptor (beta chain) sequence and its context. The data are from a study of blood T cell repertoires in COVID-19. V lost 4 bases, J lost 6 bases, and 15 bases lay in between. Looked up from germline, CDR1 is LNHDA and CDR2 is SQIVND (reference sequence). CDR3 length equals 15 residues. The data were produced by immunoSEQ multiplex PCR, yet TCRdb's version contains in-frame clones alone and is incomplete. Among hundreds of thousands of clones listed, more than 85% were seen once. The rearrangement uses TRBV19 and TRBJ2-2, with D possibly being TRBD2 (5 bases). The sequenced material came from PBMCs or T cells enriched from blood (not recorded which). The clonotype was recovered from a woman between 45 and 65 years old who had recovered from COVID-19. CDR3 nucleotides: TGTGCCAGTAGTACCTCTCTCGGGGTCCCCGGGGAGCTGTTTTTT. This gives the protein CASSTSLGVPGELFF.